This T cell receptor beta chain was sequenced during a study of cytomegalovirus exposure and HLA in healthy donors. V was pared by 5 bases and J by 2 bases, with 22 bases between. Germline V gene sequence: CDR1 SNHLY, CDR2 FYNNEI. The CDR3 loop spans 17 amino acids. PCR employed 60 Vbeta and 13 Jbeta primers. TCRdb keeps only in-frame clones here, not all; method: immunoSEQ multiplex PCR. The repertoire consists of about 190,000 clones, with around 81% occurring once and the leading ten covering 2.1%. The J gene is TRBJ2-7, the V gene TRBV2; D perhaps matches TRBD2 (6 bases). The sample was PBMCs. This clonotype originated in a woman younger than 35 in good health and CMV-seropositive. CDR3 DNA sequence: TGTGCCAGCAGTTTTAAGACTCCGGGACTGAACCCCTACGAGCAGTACGTC. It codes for CASSFKTPGLNPYEQYV.